This T cell receptor beta chain was captured in a study of cytomegalovirus exposure and HLA in healthy donors. This clone was seen only a few times. Healthy donors of bone marrow made up the group. Donors were ostensibly healthy at sampling, although undocumented immune exposures were probable. CDR3 length: 15 residues. V was pared by 0 bases and J by 7 bases, with 4 bases of the junction left unmatched. CDR1 is LGHNA, CDR2 YSLEER, per germline. PCR primers comprised 60 Vbeta and 13 Jbeta primers. Assay: immunoSEQ multiplex PCR; the TCRdb copy retains only in-frame clones and omits some. This table has 130,000 to 150,000 clones, just under 70% appearing once.

V is TRBV4-3 and J is TRBJ1-5; 9 positions agree with TRBD1. This TCR derives from a man in his sixties in good health and CMV-seronegative. Sequenced input: PBMCs. DNA of the CDR3: TGCGCCAGCAGCCAAGATAGGACAGGGGACCAGCCCCAGCATTTT. Translation: CASSQDRTGDQPQHF.